This T cell receptor (beta chain) is from a study of blood T cell repertoires in COVID-19. Study-wide background: From T cells, B-cell-depleted T cells, or PBMCs came the material, which was cDNA or gDNA.

Trimming pared 4 bases from V and 15 bases from J, leaving 22 bases between. The CDR3 totals 14 residues. Germline CDR1 is MDHEN and CDR2 is SYDVKM. The method was immunoSEQ multiplex PCR; TCRdb's version includes in-frame clones alone and lacks a portion of them. The data hold over 80,000 clones, with 90% to 95% observed a single time. The sample taken for sequencing was peripheral blood. The TCR comes from a man in his 60s with acute or convalescent COVID-19. The chain has TRBV28 and TRBJ2-1, with D tentatively TRBD2 (6 bases). CDR3 bases: TGTGCCAGCAGTTCTCGAGGAGGGCACCCTCGCATGTTCTTC. It is translated as CASSSRGGHPRMFF.